Listed below are T cell receptor beta chains from one sample, sequenced in a study of blood T cells in healthy people across ages. Via MiXCR, TCRdb re-called the 5' RACE reads, giving one row per CDR3 protein. Here the sample spans 780,000 or so distinct CDR3 sequences, 45% to 70% being singletons. Sequencing was performed on blood. Receptors were obtained from a middle-aged man in good health. Each CDR3 is given with its conserved first and last residue. The D gene is left open where the match is weak. Where a row states a size, it is once, few, many or the class of an expanded clone; other rows omit it.

>NA|TRBJ2-7|NA|TRBV5-1
TGCGCCAGCAGCGCCCTTGGGGCCCCATTGTACGAGCAGTACTTC
CASSALGAPLYEQYF
>NA|TRBJ1-2|NA|TRBV28
TGTGCCAGCAGTAGGCCTAGTCGTGGCTACACCTTC
CASSRPSRGYTF
>few|TRBJ2-7|TRBD1|TRBV7-9
TGTGCCAGCAGCTCCCTTGGGACAGTGGAAACCCGACGGACATACGAGCAGTACTTC
CASSSLGTVETRRTYEQYF
>NA|TRBJ2-7|TRBD2|TRBV29-1
TGCAGCGTTGGAAGTCGAGGCCGGGACTACTCCTCCTACGAGCAGTACTTC
CSVGSRGRDYSSYEQYF
>NA|TRBJ2-5|TRBD2|TRBV5-1
TGCGCCAGCAGCTTTACTAGCGATGAGCAGTACTTC
CASSFTSDEQYF
>few|TRBJ2-5|NA|TRBV7-2
TGTGCCAGCAGCCAAGTTTCAGGGTATGAGGAGACCCAGTACTTC
CASSQVSGYEETQYF
>few|TRBJ1-1|NA|TRBV6-5
TGTGCCAGCAGTTACCAGGGAAGCACTGAAGCTTTCTTT
CASSYQGSTEAFF
>NA|TRBJ1-4|TRBD1|TRBV14
TGTGCCAGCAGTCCTCTTGGAGGGACAGCAGGTGAAAAACTGTTTTTT
CASSPLGGTAGEKLFF
>NA|TRBJ2-3|NA|TRBV4-1
TGCGCCAGCAGCCAAGATTTGGGGGTGTTGGTTCCAGATACGCAGTATTTT
CASSQDLGVLVPDTQYF
>NA|TRBJ2-1|TRBD2|TRBV27
TGTGCCAGCACTACTAGCGGGAGTAGGTATGAGCAGTTCTTC
CASTTSGSRYEQFF
>once|TRBJ2-4|NA|TRBV12-3/TRBV12-4
TGTGCCAGTCGGGGGAGGGGGGACAAAAACATTCAGTACTTC
CASRGRGDKNIQYF
>NA|TRBJ2-3|TRBD2|TRBV7-2
TGTGCCAGCAGCGACCCCGGGACTAGCGCGTCAAGAACAGATACGCAGTATTTT
CASSDPGTSASRTDTQYF
>NA|TRBJ2-3|NA|TRBV24-1
TGTGCCACCAGTGAATACAGGACAGATACGCAGTATTTT
CATSEYRTDTQYF
>few|TRBJ2-6|NA|TRBV20-1
TGCAGTGCTAGAGTTCAGGGGTCTGGGGCCAACGTCCTGACTTTC
CSARVQGSGANVLTF
>NA|TRBJ2-5|NA|TRBV28
TGTGCCAGCAGTCAACAGGACAGAGGAAGCCAAGAGACCCAGTACTTC
CASSQQDRGSQETQYF